This entry is about one T cell receptor beta chain. Its antigen is undetermined. The data are from a study of CD8+ T cells in alopecia areata. For the study at large: The authors scored treated patients' severity by affected scalp percentage. Study findings and constraints: The presence of one nonresponder keeps the tie between baseline CD8+ expansion and response uncertain. Especially in alopecia totalis/universalis, lesional scalp showed greater clonality than normal scalp did.

Investigators isolated RNA and reverse transcribed it into cDNA to act as the sequencing template. The data were produced by immunoSEQ multiplex PCR, yet TCRdb's version contains in-frame clones alone and is incomplete. The top ten hold roughly 2.8% of the sample, which has roughly 200,000 clones, about 40% seen once. Treatment: oral pan-JAK inhibitor, 5-10 mg twice daily. This specimen consisted of CD4+ T cells sorted from blood, obtained between weeks 36 and 40, from a patient treated with tofacitinib. This TCR derives from a human donor with alopecia areata.

The CDR3 sequence is CASSLTSGRETQYF. The CDR3 DNA sequence: TGTGCCAGCAGCTTAACTAGCGGGAGGGAGACCCAGTACTTC. V usage is TRBV7-9 and J usage is TRBJ2-5; 12 bases fit TRBD2. V dropped 2 bases and J dropped 5; count of bases not matched to a gene: 0. Germline V CDR1 and CDR2: SEHNR, FQNEAQ (reference sequence). CDR3 length: 14 amino acids.